Below, 2 T cell receptor beta chains from the same sample are listed, as sequenced in a study of blood T cell repertoires in COVID-19. The data were produced by immunoSEQ multiplex PCR, yet TCRdb's version contains in-frame clones alone and is incomplete. This sample has about 160,000 clones, with about 87% found just once. The sample comprised peripheral blood. All receptors derive from a woman aged 60 to 75 who had recovered from COVID-19.

Comment on this clone: The identical CDR3 is also encoded by other nucleotide sequences in the sample. The chain has TRBV5-1 and TRBJ1-6; D is perhaps TRBD1 (5 bases). CDR1 SGHRS and CDR2 YFSETQ come from the germline V gene. With 0 bases removed from V and 10 bases from J, the gap between germline ends came to 8 bases. The CDR3 consists of 13 residues. The CDR3, as DNA: TGCGCCAGCAGCTTGGCAGGGAGGTCACCCCTCCACTTT. It is translated as CASSLAGRSPLHF.

The chain couples TRBV10-3 to TRBJ1-2; D remains ambiguous. The CDR3 runs 13 residues. Germline CDR1 and CDR2: ENHRY and SYGVKD. Trimming removed 3 bases from V and 3 bases from J, with 8 bases in between. CDR3 residues: CAISDRQDYGYTF. The CDR3 DNA is TGTGCCATCAGTGATCGTCAGGACTATGGCTACACCTTC.